What follows are 26 T cell receptor beta chains derived from one specimen sequenced in a study of blood T cell repertoires in COVID-19 (dated by TCRdb to about 2020). The library was generated by the immunoSEQ multiplex PCR assay. Held by TCRdb, this immuneACCESS table contains in-frame sequences only and omits some clones. Under half of the omission traces to an unresolved V gene where checked; the cause of the rest is unknown. A total of 310,000 or so clones appear in this sample, approximately 86% of them only once. The top ten clonotypes cover about 1.2% of the sample. Sequencing was carried out using peripheral blood. Receptors originate from a man aged 70-80 years with acute or convalescent COVID-19.

The gene calls are TRBV6-2 or TRBV6-3 and TRBJ2-1, with 11 bases aligning to TRBD2. Germline CDR1 MNHEY, CDR2 SVGEGT. The CDR3 runs 15 residues. J gave up 6 bases and V 5 bases, and 6 bases lay outside the gene matches. CDR3 bases: TGTGCCAGCAGTAATAGCGGGGGGGCCCTCAATGAGCAGTTCTTC. This translates into CASSNSGGALNEQFF.

The table lists this clone with a count of one. The CDR3 region is CASTPSGRNLEAFF. DNA for the CDR3: TGTGCCAGCACCCCCTCAGGGCGTAACCTTGAAGCTTTCTTT. The chain recombines TRBV28 with TRBJ1-1; perhaps TRBD1 as D (5 bases). V lost 7 bases to trimming and J lost 7 bases, with 19 bases between them. Germline V CDR1 and CDR2: MDHEN, SYDVKM. This CDR3 spans 14 amino acids.

This chain's CDR3 is CASSFEISQNTEAFF. The CDR3 DNA reads as TGTGCCAGCAGCTTCGAGATATCCCAGAACACTGAAGCTTTCTTT. The chain joins TRBV7-9 to TRBJ1-1; D gene unclear. The CDR3 covers 15 residues. Germline-derived CDR1 and CDR2 are SEHNR and FQNEAQ (reference sequence). The V gene lost 3 bases and the J gene lost 1 base, with 12 bases spanning the gap.

The rearrangement joins TRBV7-9 to TRBJ1-4, with D possibly matching TRBD1 (5 bases). The CDR3 is 13 residues long. CDR1 is SEHNR, CDR2 FQNEAQ, per germline (reference sequence). V was cut by 9 bases and J by 5 bases, with 13 bases left in between. The DNA for the CDR3 is TGTGCCAGTGAGAAGGGGTTCAATGAAAAACTGTTTTTT. Its translation: CASEKGFNEKLFF.

This chain joins TRBV6-5 and TRBJ2-7; a weak D match, TRBD2 (5 bases). This CDR3 comprises 15 residues. Germline values: CDR1 MNHEY, CDR2 SVGAGI. Trimming cost V 7 bases and J 6 bases, with 22 bases left between them. The CDR3 nucleotides are TGTGCCAGCACCGAGAGTTTTTCTACTACTAGCGAGCAGTACTTC. It translates to CASTESFSTTSEQYF.

CDR3 in DNA: TGTGCCAGCAGCTTACGGACAGGGAGCACAGATACGCAGTATTTT. The encoded protein is CASSLRTGSTDTQYF. V and J are TRBV7-8 and TRBJ2-3, with 8 bases lining up with TRBD1. Germline V gene data show CDR1 as SGHVS and CDR2 as FQNEAQ. CDR3 length: 15 residues. Unmatched junction bases numbered 1, after V lost 2 bases and J lost 0 bases. Together with reference TRBV7-8 and TRBJ2-3, the CDR3 gives the full variable domain: GAGVSQSPRYKVAKRGQDVALRCDPISGHVSLFWYQQALGQGPEFLTYFQNEAQLDKSGLPSDRFFAERPEGSVSTLKIQRTQQEDSAVYLCASSLRTGSTDTQYFGPGTRLTVL.

The CDR3 loop is CASSWGGSYNSPLHF. In DNA form, the CDR3 reads TGTGCCAGCAGCTGGGGCGGCTCCTATAATTCACCCCTCCACTTT. This sequence joins TRBV5-5 and TRBJ1-6, with D perhaps TRBD1 (5 bases). This CDR3 is 15 amino acids long. V was cut by 3 bases and J by 0 bases, with 7 bases left in between. Germline CDR1 reads SGHKS; CDR2 reads YYEKEE (reference sequence).

V gene TRBV6-6 combines with J gene TRBJ2-5, with 8 bases matching TRBD2. Germline values: CDR1 MNHNY, CDR2 SVGAGI (reference sequence). CDR3 length equals 15 residues. J was trimmed by 10 bases and V by 4 bases; bases with no gene match: 14. This chain's CDR3 is CASSLSGGPVGGQYF. As DNA, the CDR3 is TGTGCCAGCAGTTTATCGGGGGGGCCGGTGGGTGGCCAGTACTTC.

The chain employs TRBV19 and TRBJ1-5; unclear D gene. V lost 7 bases and J 3 bases, leaving 22 bases between the germline ends. The CDR3 runs 17 residues. Germline V gene lookup returns CDR1 LNHDA and CDR2 SQIVND (reference sequence). The CDR3 nucleotides are TGTGCCAGTATCAACACCCACCGACGACACATCAATCAGCCCCAGCATTTT. It codes for CASINTHRRHINQPQHF.

This clone has a count of ten or more. V is TRBV4-3 and J is TRBJ2-2; 11 bases align to TRBD2. This CDR3 is 18 amino acids long. In germline, CDR1 is LGHNA, CDR2 YSLEER. The junction had 7 bases not matched to a gene; V was cut back by 1 base and J by 3 bases. This CDR3 is CASSQALTSGSYTGELFF. Here the CDR3 DNA reads TGCGCCAGCAGCCAAGCCCTCACTAGCGGGAGTTACACCGGGGAGCTGTTTTTT.

The genes are TRBV24-1 and TRBJ1-1; D is uncertain. The CDR3 loop spans 14 amino acids. Trimming left V 6 bases short and J 1 base short, with 11 bases between. Germline V gives CDR1 KGHDR, CDR2 SFDVKD. The CDR3 spells CATSSTEPNTEAFF. CDR3 in DNA: TGTGCCACCAGTTCAACAGAGCCGAACACTGAAGCTTTCTTT.

The chain uses TRBV6-6 and TRBJ2-3, with D possibly TRBD2 on 6 matching bases. Per germline, CDR1 MNHNY and CDR2 SVGAGI (reference sequence). The CDR3 consists of 15 residues. V lost 7 bases and J lost 2, with 16 bases in between. CDR3: CASTDPGEPTDTQYF. The CDR3 nucleotides are TGTGCCAGCACGGACCCGGGGGAGCCCACAGATACGCAGTATTTT.

The gene calls are TRBV6-2 or TRBV6-3 and TRBJ1-2, with 7 positions matching TRBD1. CDR1 is MNHEY and CDR2 is SVGEGT in the germline V gene. The V and J ends lost 5 bases and 5 bases, in that order; junction bases with no gene match: 8. CDR3 length: 14 residues. The CDR3 is CASSDTPGQYGYTF. DNA for the CDR3: TGTGCCAGCAGTGATACACCGGGACAGTATGGCTACACCTTC.

V and J are TRBV5-1 and TRBJ2-3; 10 bases agree with TRBD2. The CDR3 extends over 15 amino acids. Losses at the gene ends were 1 base for V and 8 bases for J; bases not matched to a gene: 7. CDR1 and CDR2 from the germline V gene are SGHRS and YFSETQ. CDR3 sequence: CASSLYPAGGRTQYF. Here the CDR3 DNA reads TGCGCCAGCAGCTTGTACCCAGCGGGGGGGCGTACGCAGTATTTT.

The chain joins TRBV24-1 to TRBJ2-5; 8 bases match TRBD2. Germline assignment: CDR1 KGHDR and CDR2 SFDVKD. This CDR3 has 15 residues. Germline trimming cut 1 base from V and 2 bases from J; bases unmatched to any gene: 2. The CDR3: CATSDFVAGQETQYF. The CDR3 DNA is TGTGCCACCAGTGATTTTGTAGCGGGGCAAGAGACCCAGTACTTC.

This clone was observed once. V gene TRBV7-2 combines with J gene TRBJ2-7, with a weak D call TRBD1 (6 bases). CDR1 and CDR2 (germline): SGHTA, FQGNSA. The CDR3 is 16 amino acids. Trimming removed 0 bases from V and 4 bases from J, with 16 bases in between. The CDR3 region is CASSLAPGHSLYEQYF. In nucleotides, the CDR3 is TGTGCCAGCAGCTTAGCGCCGGGACATAGCCTGTACGAGCAGTACTTC.

This rearrangement joins TRBV18 to TRBJ2-3; 10 bases fit TRBD1. This CDR3 is 15 amino acids long. Germline V gives CDR1 KGHSH, CDR2 LQKENI. Trimming took 5 bases from V and 5 from J; bases not matched to a gene: 7. DNA for the CDR3: TGTGCCAGCTCATTACCCGGGACAGGGGTAGATACGCAGTATTTT. This encodes CASSLPGTGVDTQYF.

V usage is TRBV5-1 and J usage is TRBJ2-1; 10 bases agree with TRBD2. The J segment lost 9 bases and the V segment lost 2 bases, leaving 11 bases of the junction unmatched. The germline gives CDR1 SGHRS, CDR2 YFSETQ. The CDR3 length is 16 residues. This CDR3 is CASSLPAGGPGSEQFF. The DNA for the CDR3 is TGCGCCAGCAGCTTACCAGCGGGGGGGCCGGGTAGTGAGCAGTTCTTC. The whole variable domain, remainder taken from reference TRBV5-1 and TRBJ2-1, is KAGVTQTPRYLIKTRGQQVTLSCSPISGHRSVSWYQQTPGQGLQFLFEYFSETQRNKGNFPGRFSGRQFSNSRSEMNVSTLELGDSALYLCASSLPAGGPGSEQFFGPGTRLTVL.

This chain connects TRBV28 to TRBJ2-5, with 13 bases that match TRBD2. After removal of 8 bases from V and 1 base from J, the junction contained 1 base not matched to a gene. The V gene's germline CDR1 is MDHEN and CDR2 SYDVKM. The CDR3 loop spans 14 amino acids. The CDR3 coding sequence is TGTGCCAGCTGGACTAGCGGGAGCCAAGAGACCCAGTACTTC. Protein product: CASWTSGSQETQYF.

As concerns this clone: Other DNA sequences in the sample encode the same CDR3. CDR3 DNA sequence: TGTGCCAGCAGTTTACTCTACGAGCAGTACTTC. Translation: CASSLLYEQYF. The V gene is TRBV28, the J gene TRBJ2-7; D is unresolved. The V gene lost 2 bases and the J gene lost 3 bases, with 2 bases spanning the gap. Germline assignment: CDR1 MDHEN and CDR2 SYDVKM. This CDR3 is built from 11 residues.

The rearrangement links TRBV28 to TRBJ1-4; D possibly corresponds to TRBD1 (6 bases). With 6 bases removed from V and 4 bases from J, the gap between germline ends came to 12 bases. CDR1 is MDHEN, CDR2 SYDVKM, per germline. This CDR3 has 14 amino acids. CDR3 residues: CASSVQGNNEKLFF. DNA of the CDR3: TGTGCCAGCAGCGTACAGGGAAATAATGAAAAACTGTTTTTT.

V usage is TRBV2 and J usage is TRBJ2-4, with 10 bases matching TRBD2. The CDR3 length is 20 residues. V shed 6 bases, J shed 2 bases, and the junction held 19 bases outside the gene matches. The germline CDR1 and CDR2 sequences are SNHLY and FYNNEI. The CDR3 reads CASSKTLASGSYGSKNIQYF. Written as DNA, the CDR3 is TGTGCCAGCAGCAAAACGTTGGCTAGCGGGAGTTATGGGTCCAAAAACATTCAGTACTTC.

V gene TRBV5-6 combines with J gene TRBJ2-2; D uncertain. CDR1 and CDR2 from the germline V gene are SGHDT and YYEEEE. V lost 0 bases to trimming and J lost 6 bases, with 3 bases between them. The CDR3 is made up of 12 amino acids. CDR3 nucleotides: TGTGCCAGCAGCTTGGCGGCCGGGGAGCTGTTTTTT. Its translation is CASSLAAGELFF.

The chain recombines TRBV7-9 with TRBJ2-1, with 7 bases matching TRBD2. The V gene end was trimmed by 1 base and the J gene end by 9 bases; junction bases not matched to a gene: 6. Germline CDR1 SEHNR, CDR2 FQNEAQ (reference sequence). There are 14 residues in the CDR3. As DNA, the CDR3 is TGTGCCAGCAGCTTAGACGGGAGGTGGGGTGAGCAGTTCTTC. Its protein product is CASSLDGRWGEQFF.

The table lists this clone with a count of one. The genes are TRBV19 and TRBJ2-7, with TRBD1 identical over 7 bases. The germline gives CDR1 LNHDA, CDR2 SQIVND (reference sequence). J lost 3 bases, V lost 5 bases, and 7 bases had no gene match. The CDR3 extends over 14 amino acids. DNA of the CDR3: TGTGCCAGTAGTCAGACAGGGTTTTACTACGAGCAGTACTTC. Translating it yields CASSQTGFYYEQYF.

V gene TRBV6-2 or TRBV6-3 combines with J gene TRBJ2-7; the D gene is possibly TRBD1 (5 bases). Looked up from germline, CDR1 is MNHEY and CDR2 is SVGEGT. Trimming cost V 2 bases and J 5 bases, with 16 bases left between them. This CDR3 has 15 residues. CDR3 bases: TGTGCCAGCAGTTACAATGGGCAGGGTTACAACGAGCAGTACTTC. The encoded protein is CASSYNGQGYNEQYF.